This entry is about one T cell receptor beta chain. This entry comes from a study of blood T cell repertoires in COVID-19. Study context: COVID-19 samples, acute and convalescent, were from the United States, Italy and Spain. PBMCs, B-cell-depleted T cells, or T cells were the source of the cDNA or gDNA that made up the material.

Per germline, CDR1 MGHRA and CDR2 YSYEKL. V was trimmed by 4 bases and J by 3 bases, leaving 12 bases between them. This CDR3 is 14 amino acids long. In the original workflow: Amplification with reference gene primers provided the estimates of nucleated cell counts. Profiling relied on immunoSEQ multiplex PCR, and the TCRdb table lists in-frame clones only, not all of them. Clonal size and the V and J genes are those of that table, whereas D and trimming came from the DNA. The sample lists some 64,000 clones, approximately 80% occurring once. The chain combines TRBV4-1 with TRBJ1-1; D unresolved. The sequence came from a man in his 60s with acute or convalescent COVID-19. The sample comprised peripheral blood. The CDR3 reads CASSPMVSDTEAFF. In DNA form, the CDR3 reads TGCGCCAGCAGCCCAATGGTTTCGGACACTGAAGCTTTCTTT.